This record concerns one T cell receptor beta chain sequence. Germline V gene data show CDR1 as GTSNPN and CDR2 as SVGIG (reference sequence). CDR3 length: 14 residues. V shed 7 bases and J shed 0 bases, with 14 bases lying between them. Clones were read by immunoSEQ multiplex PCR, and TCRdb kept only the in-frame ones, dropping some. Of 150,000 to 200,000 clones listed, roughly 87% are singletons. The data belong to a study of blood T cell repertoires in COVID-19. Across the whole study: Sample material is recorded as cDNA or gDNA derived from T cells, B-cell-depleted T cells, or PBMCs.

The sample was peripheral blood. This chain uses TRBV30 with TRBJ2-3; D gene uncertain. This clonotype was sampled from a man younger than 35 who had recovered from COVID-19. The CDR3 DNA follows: TGTGCCTCTCAACCCTACGGGAGCACAGATACGCAGTATTTT. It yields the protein CASQPYGSTDTQYF. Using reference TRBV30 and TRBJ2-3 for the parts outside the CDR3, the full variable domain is SQTIHQWPATLVQPVGSPLSLECTVEGTSNPNLYWYRQAAGRGLQLLFYSVGIGQISSEVPQNLSASRPQDRQFILSSKKLLLSDSGFYLCASQPYGSTDTQYFGPGTRLTVL.